This entry is about one T cell receptor beta chain. These data belong to a study of blood T cell repertoires in COVID-19. Study-wide context: Researchers got acute and convalescent COVID-19 samples from the United States, Italy and Spain. PBMCs, B-cell-depleted T cells, or T cells were the source of the cDNA or gDNA that made up the material.

In the authors' methods: Reference gene primer amplification gave nucleated cell count estimates. The data were produced by immunoSEQ multiplex PCR, yet TCRdb's version contains in-frame clones alone and is incomplete. V and J calls and clone size come straight from that table; D and trimming were deduced from the DNA. The top ten hold 12% of the sample, which has under 100,000 clones, over 80% seen once. After removal of 5 bases from V and 5 bases from J, the junction contained 0 bases not matched to a gene. The CDR3 contains 13 residues. Source material: peripheral blood. This clonotype was obtained from a woman aged 70-85 years with active or convalescent COVID-19. The rearrangement uses TRBV12-3 or TRBV12-4 and TRBJ1-4; 9 bases align to TRBD1. The CDR3 protein is CASSGTGNEKLFF. In nucleotides, the CDR3 is TGTGCCAGCAGTGGGACAGGGAATGAAAAACTGTTTTTT.